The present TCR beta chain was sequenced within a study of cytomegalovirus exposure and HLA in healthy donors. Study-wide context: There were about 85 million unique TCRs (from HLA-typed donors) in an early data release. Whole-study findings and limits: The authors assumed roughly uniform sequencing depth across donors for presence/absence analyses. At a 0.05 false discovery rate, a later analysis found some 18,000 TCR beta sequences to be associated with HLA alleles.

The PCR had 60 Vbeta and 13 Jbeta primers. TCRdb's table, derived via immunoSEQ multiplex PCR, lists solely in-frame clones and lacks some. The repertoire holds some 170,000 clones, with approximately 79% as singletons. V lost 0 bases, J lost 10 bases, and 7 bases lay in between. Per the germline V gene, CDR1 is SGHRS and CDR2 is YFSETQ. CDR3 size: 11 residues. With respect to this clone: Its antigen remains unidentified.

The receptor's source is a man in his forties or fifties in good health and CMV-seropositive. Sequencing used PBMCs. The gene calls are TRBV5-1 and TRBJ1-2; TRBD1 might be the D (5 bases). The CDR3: CASSLAGAYTF. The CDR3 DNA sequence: TGCGCCAGCAGCTTGGCTGGGGCCTACACCTTC.